A selection of T cell receptor beta chains follows, all from one sample in a study of blood T cell repertoires in COVID-19. The method was immunoSEQ multiplex PCR; TCRdb's version includes in-frame clones alone and lacks a portion of them. The data hold around 280,000 clones, with roughly 87% observed a single time. The sequencing input was peripheral blood. These receptors originate from a woman aged 50 to 60 who had recovered from COVID-19. Both conserved end residues are part of each CDR3. D genes are given only for firm matches. Some rows mark clone size as missing; the rest say once, few, many or name a class of expanded clone.

DNA,CDR3,size,V,J,D
TGTGCCAGCTCTCCGACCGGGACAGGGTTGGGTGAAAAACTGTTTTTT,CASSPTGTGLGEKLFF,.,TRBV18,TRBJ1-4,TRBD1
TGTGCCAGCAGCTTAGCCCCGCCGTCGAGTTATGATACGCAGTATTTT,CASSLAPPSSYDTQYF,.,TRBV7-6,TRBJ2-3,.
TGCAGCGCCGCCGAGCCCAGTCCTAGAAAAAATGAGCAGTTCTTC,CSAAEPSPRKNEQFF,.,TRBV29-1,TRBJ2-1,.
TGCAGCGTTGAAGAGGTCAGGGGGCACGAGCAGTACTTC,CSVEEVRGHEQYF,.,TRBV29-1,TRBJ2-7,TRBD1
TGTGCCAGCAGCCAAGGGGGGGACAGCTTCTCCTACGAGCAGTACTTC,CASSQGGDSFSYEQYF,.,TRBV3-1/TRBV3-2,TRBJ2-7,.
TGTGCCAGTAGTTCTCTCCGGGACAGGGGGTCCGGGGAGCTGTTTTTT,CASSSLRDRGSGELFF,.,TRBV19,TRBJ2-2,TRBD1
TGCAGCGTGGACCCGGACAGGGTAGGTGGCTACACCTTC,CSVDPDRVGGYTF,.,TRBV29-1,TRBJ1-2,TRBD1
TGTGCCAGCAGCTTCCAGGGGGTTAGGTCTTCTGAAGCTTTCTTT,CASSFQGVRSSEAFF,.,TRBV7-2,TRBJ1-1,TRBD1
TGTGCCAGCAGCGCCAGGGGCTCGGGGACCCAGTACTTC,CASSARGSGTQYF,once,TRBV9,TRBJ2-5,.
TGTGCCAGCAGCTTAGCCGCAGGGGAGGGAACTGAAGCTTTCTTT,CASSLAAGEGTEAFF,.,TRBV7-2,TRBJ1-1,.
TGTGCCAGCAGCTTAAAACAGTTGCACGAGCAGTACTTC,CASSLKQLHEQYF,.,TRBV7-2,TRBJ2-7,.
TGTGCCAGCGAATCTTTACAGGGGCGCGCTGAAGCTTTCTTT,CASESLQGRAEAFF,few,TRBV28,TRBJ1-1,TRBD1
TGTGCCAGCAGCTTACTGGGTATCGGGGAGCAGTTCTTC,CASSLLGIGEQFF,.,TRBV7-2,TRBJ2-1,.
TGTGCCCGGAGACAGTTTAAGGGGTTGGGCGAGCAGTACTTC,CARRQFKGLGEQYF,.,TRBV30,TRBJ2-7,.
TGTGCCAGTCGGGAGGATAGATACACTGAAGCTTTCTTT,CASREDRYTEAFF,.,TRBV19,TRBJ1-1,.
TGTGCCAGCAGTTACTCGTTCAGGATTGGAAGCTACACCTTC,CASSYSFRIGSYTF,.,TRBV6-5,TRBJ1-2,.
TGTGCCAGCAGTTTATCCGGGGTTCTCTCTGGAAACACCATATATTTT,CASSLSGVLSGNTIYF,.,TRBV28,TRBJ1-3,.
TGTGCCAGCAGCTTTAAGGCAGGGACTCTGTATGGCTACACCTTC,CASSFKAGTLYGYTF,.,TRBV7-9,TRBJ1-2,.
TGTGCCAGCAGTTCGAACAGGGTTGGCAATCAGCCCCAGCATTTT,CASSSNRVGNQPQHF,few,TRBV7-8,TRBJ1-5,.
TGTGCCAGCAGCCAAGATTACCGGGGTTCACAAGAGACCCAGTACTTC,CASSQDYRGSQETQYF,.,TRBV4-2,TRBJ2-5,.
TGTGCCAGCAGTTACGGGGGACAGGGTGTTGGCTACACCTTC,CASSYGGQGVGYTF,once,TRBV6-5,TRBJ1-2,TRBD1
TGCGCCAGCAGCCAAGCTCTAGCGGGAAGGAGCTCCTACGAGCAGTACTTC,CASSQALAGRSSYEQYF,.,TRBV4-1,TRBJ2-7,TRBD2
TGTGCCAGCAGTTACTTAGGGGAAACCTATGGCTACACCTTC,CASSYLGETYGYTF,.,TRBV6-2/TRBV6-3,TRBJ1-2,.
TGTGCCAGCAGTTTATTTGTTAATGTGGGACAGGGTAACTATGGCTACACCTTC,CASSLFVNVGQGNYGYTF,.,TRBV28,TRBJ1-2,TRBD1
TGTGCCACGGCCGGGACAGCTGGAAACACCATATATTTT,CATAGTAGNTIYF,.,TRBV19,TRBJ1-3,TRBD1
TGCAGCGTTGCTGACAGGGTGTATGGCTACACCTTC,CSVADRVYGYTF,.,TRBV29-1,TRBJ1-2,TRBD1
TGCAGCGTTGAACCCGGGGGGGGGCCAACTGAAGCTTTCTTT,CSVEPGGGPTEAFF,.,TRBV29-1,TRBJ1-1,.
TGCAGCGGGGGGGCAGCGGGAGGGCCGCACAATGAGCAGTTCTTC,CSGGAAGGPHNEQFF,.,TRBV29-1,TRBJ2-1,TRBD2
TGCAGTGCTAGCGCTCGGACTGAAGCTTTCTTT,CSASARTEAFF,.,TRBV20-1,TRBJ1-1,.
TGTGCCAGCAGCTTAATTTACAGGGGAGTACGGGAGCAGTACTTC,CASSLIYRGVREQYF,.,TRBV5-4,TRBJ2-7,TRBD1
TGTGCCAGCACAAGGGACAGCTATGGCTACACCTTC,CASTRDSYGYTF,.,TRBV2,TRBJ1-2,TRBD1
TGTGCCAGCAGCTCAACTAGCGGACTCTACAATGAGCAGTTCTTC,CASSSTSGLYNEQFF,.,TRBV9,TRBJ2-1,TRBD2
TGTGCCAGCAGTTTACGGCAGGGTCCCTACGAGCAGTACTTC,CASSLRQGPYEQYF,.,TRBV27,TRBJ2-7,.
TGTGCCAGCAGCCAAGCCCAGGGGGCGGGAGGCTACACCTTC,CASSQAQGAGGYTF,.,TRBV5-4,TRBJ1-2,TRBD1
TGTGCCAGCAGCTTGGACTGGGGGCAGACAGATACGCAGTATTTT,CASSLDWGQTDTQYF,.,TRBV5-4,TRBJ2-3,.
TGTGCCAGCAGGCTCACCGGGACACGGGAATACGAGCAGTACTTC,CASRLTGTREYEQYF,.,TRBV6-5,TRBJ2-7,.
TGCGCCAGCAGGCTAGAGGGTTCTAGCGGCTACGAGCAGTACTTC,CASRLEGSSGYEQYF,.,TRBV5-1,TRBJ2-7,TRBD2
TGTGCCAGCAGTCTTTTGACAGGGAGTCAGCCCCAGCATTTT,CASSLLTGSQPQHF,few,TRBV28,TRBJ1-5,TRBD1
TGTGCCAGCAGTCGGGGAGATCAGCCCCAGCATTTT,CASSRGDQPQHF,.,TRBV27,TRBJ1-5,.
TGTGCCATCAGTGAGAACGGGGGTATGGGGGACGAGCAGTACTTC,CAISENGGMGDEQYF,.,TRBV10-3,TRBJ2-7,.
TGTGCTAGTGGTTTGGACGGGGTCGACTATGGCTACACCTTC,CASGLDGVDYGYTF,.,TRBV12-5,TRBJ1-2,.